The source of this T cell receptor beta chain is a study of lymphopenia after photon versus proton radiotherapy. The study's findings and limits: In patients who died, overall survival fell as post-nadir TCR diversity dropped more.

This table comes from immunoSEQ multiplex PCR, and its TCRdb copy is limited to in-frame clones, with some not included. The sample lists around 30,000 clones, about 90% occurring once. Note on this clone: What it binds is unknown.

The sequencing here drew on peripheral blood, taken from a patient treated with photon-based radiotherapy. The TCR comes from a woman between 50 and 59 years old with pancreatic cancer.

In DNA, the CDR3 is TGTGCCAGCAGCCCCCGGGGTGATACGCAGTATTTT. Translation gives CASSPRGDTQYF. The V gene is TRBV11-3, the J gene TRBJ2-3; TRBD2 is a possible D gene (5 bases). Trimming took 5 bases from V and 6 from J, leaving 9 bases between them. The V gene's germline CDR1 is SGHNT and CDR2 YENEEA. The CDR3 runs 12 residues.